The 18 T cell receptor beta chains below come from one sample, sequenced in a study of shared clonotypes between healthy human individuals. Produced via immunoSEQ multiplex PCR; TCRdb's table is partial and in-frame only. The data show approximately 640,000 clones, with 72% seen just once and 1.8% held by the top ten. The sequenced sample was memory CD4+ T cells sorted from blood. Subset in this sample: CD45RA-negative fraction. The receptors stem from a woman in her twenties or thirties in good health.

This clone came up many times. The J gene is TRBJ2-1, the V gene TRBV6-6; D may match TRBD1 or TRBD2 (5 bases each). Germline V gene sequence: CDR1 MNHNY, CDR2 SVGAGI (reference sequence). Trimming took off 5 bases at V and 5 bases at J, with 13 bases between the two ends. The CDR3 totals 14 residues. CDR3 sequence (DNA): TGTGCCAGCAGTGACCGGGTGGGGGACAATGAGCAGTTCTTC. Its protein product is CASSDRVGDNEQFF.

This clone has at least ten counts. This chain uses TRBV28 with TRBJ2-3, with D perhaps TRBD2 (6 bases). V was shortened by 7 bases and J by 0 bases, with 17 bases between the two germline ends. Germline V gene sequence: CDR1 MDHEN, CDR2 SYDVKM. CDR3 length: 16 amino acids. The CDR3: CASINNGGPSTDTQYF. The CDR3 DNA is TGTGCCAGCATCAACAACGGGGGACCCAGCACAGATACGCAGTATTTT.

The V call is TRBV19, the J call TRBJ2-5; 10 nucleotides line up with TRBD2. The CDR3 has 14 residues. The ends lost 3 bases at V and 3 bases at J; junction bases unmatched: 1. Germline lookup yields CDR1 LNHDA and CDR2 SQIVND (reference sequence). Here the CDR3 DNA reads TGTGCCAGTAGTATTACTAGCGGGAAAGAGACCCAGTACTTC. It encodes CASSITSGKETQYF.

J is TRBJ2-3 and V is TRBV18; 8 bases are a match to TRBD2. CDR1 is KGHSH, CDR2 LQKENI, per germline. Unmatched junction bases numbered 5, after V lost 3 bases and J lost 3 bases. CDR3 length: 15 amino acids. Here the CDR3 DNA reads TGTGCCAGCTCACCGACTAGCGCGACGACAGATACGCAGTATTTT. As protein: CASSPTSATTDTQYF.

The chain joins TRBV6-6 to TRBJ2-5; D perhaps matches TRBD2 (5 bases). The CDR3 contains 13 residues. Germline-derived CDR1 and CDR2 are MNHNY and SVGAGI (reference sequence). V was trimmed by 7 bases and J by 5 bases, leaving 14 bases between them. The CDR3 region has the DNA TGTGCCAGCAAACGAGTAGCGAGGGAGACCCAGTACTTC. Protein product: CASKRVARETQYF.

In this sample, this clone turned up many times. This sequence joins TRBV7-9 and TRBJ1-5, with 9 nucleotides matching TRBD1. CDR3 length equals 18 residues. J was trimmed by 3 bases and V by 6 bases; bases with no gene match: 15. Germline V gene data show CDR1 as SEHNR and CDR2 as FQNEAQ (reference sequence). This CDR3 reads CASSSGTGFLGPNQPQHF. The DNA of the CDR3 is TGTGCCAGCAGTTCCGGGACAGGGTTCTTAGGCCCCAATCAGCCCCAGCATTTT.

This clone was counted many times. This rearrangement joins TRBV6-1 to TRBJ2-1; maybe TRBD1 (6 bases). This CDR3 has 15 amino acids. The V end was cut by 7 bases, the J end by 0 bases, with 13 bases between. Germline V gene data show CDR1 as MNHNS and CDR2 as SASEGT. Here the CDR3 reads CASTVGTNSYNEQFF. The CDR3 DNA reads TGTGCCAGCACCGTAGGGACAAACTCCTACAATGAGCAGTTCTTC.

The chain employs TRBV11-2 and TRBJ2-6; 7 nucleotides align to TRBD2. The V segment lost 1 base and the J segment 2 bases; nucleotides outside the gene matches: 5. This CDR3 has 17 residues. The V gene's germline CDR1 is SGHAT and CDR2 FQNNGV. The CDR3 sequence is CASSLGGGRAGANVLTF. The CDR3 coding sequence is TGTGCCAGCAGCTTAGGTGGCGGGAGAGCTGGGGCCAACGTCCTGACTTTC. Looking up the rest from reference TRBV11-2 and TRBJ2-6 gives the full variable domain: EAGVAQSPRYKIIEKRQSVAFWCNPISGHATLYWYQQILGQGPKLLIQFQNNGVVDDSQLPKDRFSAERLKGVDSTLKIQPAKLEDSAVYLCASSLGGGRAGANVLTFGAGSRLTVL.

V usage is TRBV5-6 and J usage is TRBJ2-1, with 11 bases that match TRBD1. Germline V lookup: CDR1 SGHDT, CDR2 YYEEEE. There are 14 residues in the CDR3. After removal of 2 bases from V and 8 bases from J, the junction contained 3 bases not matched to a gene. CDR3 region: CASSLGQGAHEQFF. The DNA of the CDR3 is TGTGCCAGCAGCTTAGGACAGGGGGCACATGAGCAGTTCTTC.

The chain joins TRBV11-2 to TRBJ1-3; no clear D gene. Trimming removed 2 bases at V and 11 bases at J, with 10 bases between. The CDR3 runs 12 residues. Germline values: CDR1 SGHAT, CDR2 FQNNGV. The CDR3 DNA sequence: TGTGCCAGCAGCTTAAGAGGGATCGCCATATATTTT. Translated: CASSLRGIAIYF.

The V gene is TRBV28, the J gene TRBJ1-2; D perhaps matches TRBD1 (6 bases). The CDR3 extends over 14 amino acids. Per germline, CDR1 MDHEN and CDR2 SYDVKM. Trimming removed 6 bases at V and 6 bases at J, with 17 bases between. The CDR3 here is CASSRQGRRHGYTF. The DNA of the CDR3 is TGTGCCAGCAGCAGGCAGGGGAGACGGCATGGCTACACCTTC.

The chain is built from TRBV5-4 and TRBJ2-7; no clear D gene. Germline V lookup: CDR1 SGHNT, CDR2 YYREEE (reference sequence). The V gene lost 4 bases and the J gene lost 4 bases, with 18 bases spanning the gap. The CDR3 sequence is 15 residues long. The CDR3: CASSAGLLNPYEQYF. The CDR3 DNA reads TGTGCCAGCAGCGCCGGGCTGCTCAACCCGTACGAGCAGTACTTC.

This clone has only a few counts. CDR3 DNA: TGCGCCAGCAGCTTACGAGAGGGGGCTGCTAGCACCGGGGAGCTGTTTTTT. Amino acids: CASSLREGAASTGELFF. The chain joins TRBV5-1 to TRBJ2-2, with TRBD1 matching 7 bases. V lost 2 bases to trimming and J lost 4 bases; unmatched junction nucleotides: 11. The CDR3 is made up of 17 amino acids. CDR1 is SGHRS and CDR2 is YFSETQ in the germline V gene.

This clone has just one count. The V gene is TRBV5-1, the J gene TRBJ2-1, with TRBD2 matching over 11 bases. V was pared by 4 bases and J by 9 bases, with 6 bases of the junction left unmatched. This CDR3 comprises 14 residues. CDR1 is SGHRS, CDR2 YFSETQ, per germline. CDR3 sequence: CASSELAGESEQFF. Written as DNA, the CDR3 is TGCGCCAGCAGCGAACTAGCGGGAGAATCTGAGCAGTTCTTC. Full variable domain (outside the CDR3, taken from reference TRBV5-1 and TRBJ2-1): KAGVTQTPRYLIKTRGQQVTLSCSPISGHRSVSWYQQTPGQGLQFLFEYFSETQRNKGNFPGRFSGRQFSNSRSEMNVSTLELGDSALYLCASSELAGESEQFFGPGTRLTVL.

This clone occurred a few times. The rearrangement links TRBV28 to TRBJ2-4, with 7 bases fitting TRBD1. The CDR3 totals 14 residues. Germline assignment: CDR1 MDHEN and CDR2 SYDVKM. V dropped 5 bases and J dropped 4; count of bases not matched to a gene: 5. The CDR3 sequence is CASSVPGQKNIQYF. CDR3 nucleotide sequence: TGTGCCAGCAGTGTACCGGGACAGAAAAACATTCAGTACTTC. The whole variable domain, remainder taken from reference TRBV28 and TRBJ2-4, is DVKVTQSSRYLVKRTGEKVFLECVQDMDHENMFWYRQDPGLGLRLIYFSYDVKMKEKGDIPEGYSVSREKKERFSLILESASTNQTSMYLCASSVPGQKNIQYFGAGTRLSVL.

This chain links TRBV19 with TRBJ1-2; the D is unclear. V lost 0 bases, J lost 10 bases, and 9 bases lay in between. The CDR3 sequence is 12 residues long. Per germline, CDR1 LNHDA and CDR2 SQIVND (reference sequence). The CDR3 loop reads CASSIDEILYTF. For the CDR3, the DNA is TGTGCCAGTAGTATAGATGAGATTCTCTACACCTTC.

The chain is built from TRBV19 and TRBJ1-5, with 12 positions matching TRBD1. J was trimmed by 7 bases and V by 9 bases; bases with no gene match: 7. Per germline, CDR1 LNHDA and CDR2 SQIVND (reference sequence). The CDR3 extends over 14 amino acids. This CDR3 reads CASQGQGARQPQHF. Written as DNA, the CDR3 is TGTGCCAGCCAGGGACAGGGGGCACGGCAGCCCCAGCATTTT.

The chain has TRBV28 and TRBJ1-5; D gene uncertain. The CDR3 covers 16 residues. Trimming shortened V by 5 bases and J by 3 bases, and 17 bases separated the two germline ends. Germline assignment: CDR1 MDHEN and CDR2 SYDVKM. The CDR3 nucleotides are TGTGCCAGCAGTCTCACTGGTCGGGGTTTCAATCAGCCCCAGCATTTT. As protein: CASSLTGRGFNQPQHF.